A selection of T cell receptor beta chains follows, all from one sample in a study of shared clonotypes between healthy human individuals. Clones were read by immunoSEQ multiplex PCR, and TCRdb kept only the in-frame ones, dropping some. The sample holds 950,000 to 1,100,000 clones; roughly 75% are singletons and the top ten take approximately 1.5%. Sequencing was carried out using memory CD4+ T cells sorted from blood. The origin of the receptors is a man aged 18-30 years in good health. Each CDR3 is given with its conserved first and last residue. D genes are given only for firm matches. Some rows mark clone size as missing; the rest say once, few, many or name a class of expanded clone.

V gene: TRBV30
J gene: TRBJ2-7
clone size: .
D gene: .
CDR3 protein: CAWSVLGVAAEQYF
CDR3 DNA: TGTGCCTGGAGTGTACTAGGAGTAGCCGCCGAGCAGTACTTC

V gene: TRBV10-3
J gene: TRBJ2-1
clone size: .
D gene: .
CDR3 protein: CAISERVGAADEQFF
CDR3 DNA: TGTGCCATCAGTGAGAGGGTAGGTGCAGCGGATGAGCAGTTCTTC

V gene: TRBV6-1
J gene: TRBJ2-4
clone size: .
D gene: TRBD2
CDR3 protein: CASSEAIGTSAAKNIQYF
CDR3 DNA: TGTGCCAGCAGTGAAGCGATAGGGACTAGCGCGGCCAAAAACATTCAGTACTTC

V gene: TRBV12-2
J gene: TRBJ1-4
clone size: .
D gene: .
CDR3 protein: CASRPPPGAGDEKLFF
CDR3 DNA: TGTGCAAGTCGCCCCCCCCCGGGGGCGGGGGATGAAAAACTGTTTTTT

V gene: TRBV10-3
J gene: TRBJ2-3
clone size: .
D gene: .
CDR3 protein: CAISTAGPFTDTQYF
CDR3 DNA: TGTGCCATCAGTACAGCCGGCCCATTCACAGATACGCAGTATTTT

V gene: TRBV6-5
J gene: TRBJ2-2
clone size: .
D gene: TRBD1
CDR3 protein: CASSYSGQVGELFF
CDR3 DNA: TGTGCCAGCAGTTACTCGGGACAGGTCGGGGAGCTGTTTTTT

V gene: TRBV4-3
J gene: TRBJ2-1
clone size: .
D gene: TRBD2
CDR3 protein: CASSQDGTSGIYNEQFF
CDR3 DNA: TGCGCCAGCAGCCAAGATGGGACTAGCGGCATCTACAATGAGCAGTTCTTC

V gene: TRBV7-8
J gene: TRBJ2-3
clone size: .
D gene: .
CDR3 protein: CASSSYTSTDTQYF
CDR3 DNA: TGTGCCAGCAGCTCCTACACCAGCACAGATACGCAGTATTTT

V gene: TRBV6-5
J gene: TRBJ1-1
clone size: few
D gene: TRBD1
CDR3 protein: CASSFNSAGGEAFF
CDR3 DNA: TGTGCCAGCAGCTTCAACTCGGCAGGGGGTGAAGCTTTCTTT

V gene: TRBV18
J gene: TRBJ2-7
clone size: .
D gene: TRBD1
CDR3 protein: CASSRSRDRGFFYEQYF
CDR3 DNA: TGTGCCAGCTCCCGGTCCCGGGACAGGGGATTTTTTTACGAGCAGTACTTC

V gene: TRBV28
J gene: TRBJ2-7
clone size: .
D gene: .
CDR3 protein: CASSFPQGSAYEQYF
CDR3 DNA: TGTGCCAGCAGTTTTCCTCAGGGGAGCGCCTACGAGCAGTACTTC

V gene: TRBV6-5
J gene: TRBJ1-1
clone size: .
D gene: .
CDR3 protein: CASSREREAFF
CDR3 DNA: TGTGCCAGCTCTAGGGAGCGAGAAGCTTTCTTT

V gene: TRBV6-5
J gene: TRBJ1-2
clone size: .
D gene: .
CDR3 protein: CASLGTSRAYGYTF
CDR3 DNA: TGTGCCAGTCTTGGGACCTCAAGGGCCTATGGCTACACCTTC

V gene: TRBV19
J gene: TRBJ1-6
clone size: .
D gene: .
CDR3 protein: CASSGPRGGGNSPLHF
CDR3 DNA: TGTGCCAGTAGCGGCCCCAGGGGAGGGGGTAATTCACCCCTCCACTTT

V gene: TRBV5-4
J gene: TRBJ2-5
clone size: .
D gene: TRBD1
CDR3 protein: CASSFEGQLKETQYF
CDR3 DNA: TGTGCCAGCAGCTTCGAGGGACAGCTGAAAGAGACCCAGTACTTC

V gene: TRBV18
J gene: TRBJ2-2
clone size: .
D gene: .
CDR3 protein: CASSPPNRVNTGELFF
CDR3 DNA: TGTGCCAGCTCACCACCTAACAGGGTCAACACCGGGGAGCTGTTTTTT

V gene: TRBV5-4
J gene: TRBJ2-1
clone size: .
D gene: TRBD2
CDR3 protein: CASSLPAGGRNEQFF
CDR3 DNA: TGTGCCAGCAGCTTGCCAGCGGGGGGGCGCAATGAGCAGTTCTTC

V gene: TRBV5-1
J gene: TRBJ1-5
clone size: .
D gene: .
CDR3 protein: CASSPDNSNQPQHF
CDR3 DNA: TGCGCCAGCAGCCCGGATAATAGCAATCAGCCCCAGCATTTT

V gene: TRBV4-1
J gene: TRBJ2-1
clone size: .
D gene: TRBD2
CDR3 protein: CASSRGERDYNEQFF
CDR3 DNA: TGCGCCAGCAGCCGCGGGGAGCGGGACTACAATGAGCAGTTCTTC

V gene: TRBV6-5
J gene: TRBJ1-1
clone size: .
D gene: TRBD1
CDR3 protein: CASSYAHRGGRAEAFF
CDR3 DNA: TGTGCCAGCAGTTACGCCCACAGGGGAGGTAGGGCTGAAGCTTTCTTT

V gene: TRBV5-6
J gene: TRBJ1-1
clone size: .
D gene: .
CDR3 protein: CASRVAGVRTEAFF
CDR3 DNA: TGTGCCAGCAGAGTGGCGGGAGTACGGACTGAAGCTTTCTTT

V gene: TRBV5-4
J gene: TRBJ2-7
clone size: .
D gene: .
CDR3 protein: CASSPPGSAGKTYEQYF
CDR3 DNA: TGTGCCAGCAGCCCGCCAGGATCGGCAGGAAAAACCTACGAGCAGTACTTC

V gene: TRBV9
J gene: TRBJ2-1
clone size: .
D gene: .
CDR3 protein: CASSPTWIYNEQFF
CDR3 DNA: TGTGCCAGCAGCCCGACGTGGATCTACAATGAGCAGTTCTTC

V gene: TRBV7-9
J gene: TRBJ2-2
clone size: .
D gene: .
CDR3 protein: CASSLGQGESTGELFF
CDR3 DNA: TGTGCCAGCAGCTTAGGGCAGGGTGAGAGCACCGGGGAGCTGTTTTTT

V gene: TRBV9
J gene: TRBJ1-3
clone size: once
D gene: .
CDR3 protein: CASSVGGNPGNTIYF
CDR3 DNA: TGTGCCAGCAGCGTTGGAGGGAACCCTGGAAACACCATATATTTT

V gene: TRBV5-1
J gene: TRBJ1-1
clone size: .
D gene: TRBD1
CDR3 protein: CASSFLGTGNTEAFF
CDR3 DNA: TGCGCCAGCAGTTTCCTAGGGACAGGTAACACTGAAGCTTTCTTT

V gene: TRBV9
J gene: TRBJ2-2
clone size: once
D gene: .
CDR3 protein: CASSIRDGANTGELFF
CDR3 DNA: TGTGCCAGCAGCATAAGGGACGGCGCGAACACCGGGGAGCTGTTTTTT

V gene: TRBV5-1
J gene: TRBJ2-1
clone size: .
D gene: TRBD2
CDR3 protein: CASSPGLGSYNEQFF
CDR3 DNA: TGCGCCAGCAGCCCCGGACTAGGGTCTTACAATGAGCAGTTCTTC

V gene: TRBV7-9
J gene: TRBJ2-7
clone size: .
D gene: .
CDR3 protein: CASSLAGGDQYF
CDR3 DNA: TGTGCCAGCAGCTTAGCCGGGGGAGATCAGTACTTC

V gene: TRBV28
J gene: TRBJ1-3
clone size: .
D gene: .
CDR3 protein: CASRPQSSSGNTIYF
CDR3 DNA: TGTGCCAGCAGACCACAGAGTAGCTCTGGAAACACCATATATTTT

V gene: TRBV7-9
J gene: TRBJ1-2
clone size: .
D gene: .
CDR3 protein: CASSAAGYGYTF
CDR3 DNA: TGTGCCAGCAGCGCCGCCGGCTATGGCTACACCTTC

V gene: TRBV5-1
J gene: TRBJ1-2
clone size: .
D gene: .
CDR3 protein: CASRLSRPHGLTDNYGYTF
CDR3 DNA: TGCGCCAGCAGACTCTCCAGGCCTCACGGACTAACAGATAACTATGGCTACACCTTC

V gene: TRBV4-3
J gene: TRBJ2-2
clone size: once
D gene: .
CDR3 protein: CASSQETGTGELFF
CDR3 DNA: TGCGCCAGCAGTCAAGAAACGGGCACCGGGGAGCTGTTTTTT

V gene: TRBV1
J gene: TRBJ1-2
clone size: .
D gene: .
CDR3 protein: CTSSRQDRGDNYGYTF
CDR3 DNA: TGCACCAGCAGCCGACAGGACAGGGGCGATAACTATGGCTACACCTTC

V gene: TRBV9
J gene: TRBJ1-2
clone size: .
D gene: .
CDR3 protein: CASSVAGLQGGYTF
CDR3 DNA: TGTGCCAGCAGCGTAGCAGGGCTACAAGGAGGCTACACCTTC

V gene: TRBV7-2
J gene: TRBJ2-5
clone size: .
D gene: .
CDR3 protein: CASSLGLVAETQYF
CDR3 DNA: TGTGCCAGCAGCTTAGGGCTCGTCGCGGAGACCCAGTACTTC

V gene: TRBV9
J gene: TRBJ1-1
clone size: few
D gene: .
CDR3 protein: CASSVATGGEAFF
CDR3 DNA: TGTGCCAGCAGCGTAGCTACGGGGGGAGAAGCTTTCTTT

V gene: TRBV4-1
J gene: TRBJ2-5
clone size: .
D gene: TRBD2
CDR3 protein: CASSQVPLKKRDWETQYF
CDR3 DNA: TGCGCCAGCAGCCAAGTCCCCCTAAAAAAGCGGGATTGGGAGACCCAGTACTTC

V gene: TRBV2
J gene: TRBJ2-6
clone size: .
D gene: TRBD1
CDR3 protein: CASRGQGAVTGANVLTF
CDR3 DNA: TGTGCCAGCAGGGGACAGGGGGCCGTGACTGGGGCCAACGTCCTGACTTTC

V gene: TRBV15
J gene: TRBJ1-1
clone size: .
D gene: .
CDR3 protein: CATSRDVGKTNIEAFF
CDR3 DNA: TGTGCCACCAGCAGAGATGTCGGCAAGACGAACATTGAAGCTTTCTTT

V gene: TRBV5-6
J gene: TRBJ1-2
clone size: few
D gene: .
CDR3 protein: CASSLRYYGYTF
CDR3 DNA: TGTGCCAGCAGCCTACGGTACTATGGCTACACCTTC

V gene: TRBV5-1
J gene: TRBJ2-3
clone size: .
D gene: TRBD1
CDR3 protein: CASSLLVTGGSADTQYF
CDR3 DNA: TGCGCCAGCAGCTTGTTAGTGACAGGGGGATCAGCAGATACGCAGTATTTT

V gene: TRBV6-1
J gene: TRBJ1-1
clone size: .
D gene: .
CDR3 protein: CAGRTAMNTEAFF
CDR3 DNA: TGTGCCGGCCGGACGGCTATGAACACTGAAGCTTTCTTT

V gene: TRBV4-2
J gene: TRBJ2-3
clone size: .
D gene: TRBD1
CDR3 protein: CASSKQGYTDTQYF
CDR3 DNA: TGTGCCAGCAGCAAACAGGGGTACACAGATACGCAGTATTTT

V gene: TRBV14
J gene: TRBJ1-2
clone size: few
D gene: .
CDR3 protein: CASSPSWDLYGYTF
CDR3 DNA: TGTGCCAGCAGCCCAAGCTGGGACCTCTATGGCTACACCTTC

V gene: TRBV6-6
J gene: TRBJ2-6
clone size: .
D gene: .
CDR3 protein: CASSLQSSGANVLTF
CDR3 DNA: TGTGCCAGCAGCCTACAGTCTTCTGGGGCCAACGTCCTGACTTTC

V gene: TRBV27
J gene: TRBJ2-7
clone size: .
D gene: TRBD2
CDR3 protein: CASRTSGQTYEQYF
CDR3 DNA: TGTGCCAGCAGGACTAGCGGTCAAACCTACGAGCAGTACTTC

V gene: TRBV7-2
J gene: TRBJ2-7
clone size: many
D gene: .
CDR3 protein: CASSLGWDRGYEQYF
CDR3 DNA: TGTGCCAGCAGCTTAGGTTGGGACCGAGGCTACGAGCAGTACTTC

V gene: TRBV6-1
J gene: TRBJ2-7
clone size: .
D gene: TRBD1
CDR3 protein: CASSEAGTGSYEQYF
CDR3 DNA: TGTGCCAGCAGTGAAGCCGGGACAGGGAGCTACGAGCAGTACTTC

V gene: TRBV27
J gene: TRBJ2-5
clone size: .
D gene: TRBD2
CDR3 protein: CASSLSAGGAETQYF
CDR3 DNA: TGTGCCAGCAGTTTATCAGCGGGAGGGGCGGAGACCCAGTACTTC

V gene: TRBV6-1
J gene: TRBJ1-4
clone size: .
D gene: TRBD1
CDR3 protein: CASNTQGGNEKLFF
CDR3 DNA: TGTGCCAGCAATACACAGGGGGGGAATGAAAAACTGTTTTTT

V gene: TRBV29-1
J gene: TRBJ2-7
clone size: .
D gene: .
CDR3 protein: CSLSGSEQYF
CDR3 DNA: TGCAGCCTATCAGGATCCGAGCAGTACTTC

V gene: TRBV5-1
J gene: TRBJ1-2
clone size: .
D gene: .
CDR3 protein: CASSLESVQGYTF
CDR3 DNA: TGCGCCAGCAGCTTGGAGTCGGTGCAGGGCTACACCTTC

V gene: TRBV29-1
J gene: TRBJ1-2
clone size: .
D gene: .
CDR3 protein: CSVEDFAGARGYTF
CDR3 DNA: TGCAGCGTTGAAGATTTTGCGGGGGCTCGGGGCTACACCTTC

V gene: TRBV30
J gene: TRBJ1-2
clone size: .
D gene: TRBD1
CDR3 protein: CAWSVTILRGRGYTF
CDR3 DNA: TGTGCCTGGAGTGTAACCATACTCAGGGGGCGCGGCTACACCTTC

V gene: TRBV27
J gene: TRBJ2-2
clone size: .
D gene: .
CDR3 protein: CASSLGGTLNTGELFF
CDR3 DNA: TGTGCCAGCAGTTTAGGGGGGACATTGAACACCGGGGAGCTGTTTTTT